This T cell receptor beta chain emerged from a study of blood T cell repertoires in COVID-19. V shed 6 bases and J shed 1 base, with 16 bases lying between them. Germline values: CDR1 MDHEN, CDR2 SYDVKM. This CDR3 has 16 residues. Generated by immunoSEQ multiplex PCR, the TCRdb table keeps only in-frame clones and is missing some. The data hold 120,000 or so clones, with 80% to 90% observed a single time. The origin of this receptor is a man between 70 and 80 years old with active or convalescent COVID-19. What was sequenced was peripheral blood. The rearrangement uses TRBV28 and TRBJ2-4; D gene unclear. This chain's CDR3 is CASSNGEASAKNIQYF. CDR3 sequence (DNA): TGTGCCAGCAGCAACGGAGAAGCATCGGCCAAAAACATTCAGTACTTC.